This T cell receptor beta chain originates from a study of blood T cells in healthy people across ages. The study, taken as a whole, reports: Compared with aged donors, long-lived donors showed fewer expanded clones, suggesting selection.

A minimum of 6.5 million PBMCs was isolated per sample. For the second PCR, which ran for 7 to 11 cycles, a sample-barcoded 5' primer and a J-beta primer mix were used. TCRdb called the 5' RACE reads again in MiXCR, with one record for every CDR3 protein. The data contain around 800,000 distinct CDR3 sequences, about 47% of them seen just once; the ten biggest clones take up 15% to 20%. The germline gives CDR1 ENHRY, CDR2 SYGVKD. This CDR3 region has 14 residues. Trimming took off 6 bases at V and 5 bases at J, with 16 bases between the two ends. On this clonotype itself: Its specificity is not known.

This receptor was taken from a man older than 75 in good health. The genes are TRBV10-3 and TRBJ2-5, with D unresolved. The sample taken for sequencing was blood. CDR3 in amino acids: CAISAAVIPETQYF. As DNA, the CDR3 is TGTGCCATCAGCGCCGCCGTAATCCCGGAGACCCAGTACTTC.